This TCR beta chain emerged from a study of molecular identifiers for immune sequencing clone quantification. One entry per CDR3 protein results from TCRdb running MiXCR on the PCR reads. The sample has about 640,000 distinct CDR3 sequences, around 20% seen once; the top ten hold under 0.95%. CD8+CD4-CCR7+CD45RA+ sorting gave the naive CD8 T cells. Germline V gene sequence: CDR1 DFQATT, CDR2 SNEGSKA (reference sequence). V was shortened by 0 bases and J by 4 bases, with 13 bases between the two germline ends. The CDR3 loop spans 15 amino acids. This clonotype was recorded at least ten times. Antigen unknown. General observations from the study: Underestimated sizes of highly expanded clones could result from identical TCR molecules that share a barcode.

Material for sequencing was naive CD8+ T cells from blood, with Jurkat cell RNA spiked in. The sample's subset: FACS-sorted CD8+CD4-CCR7+CD45RA+ naive T cells. The TCR originated in a human donor in good health. Some libraries in this study had Jurkat cell RNA spiked in. V usage is TRBV20-1 and J usage is TRBJ2-1, with D tentatively TRBD1 (5 bases). CDR3 nucleotides: TGCAGTGCTAGAGATCGGCAGGGAAATTACAATGAGCAGTTCTTC. Translating gives CSARDRQGNYNEQFF.